The next 17 T cell receptor beta chains were all read from a single sample in a study of cytomegalovirus exposure and HLA in healthy donors. The PCR used 60 Vbeta and 13 Jbeta primers. Data came from immunoSEQ multiplex PCR; TCRdb stores just in-frame clones and leaves some out. The profile shows more than 85,000 clones, around 80% of them singletons. Sequenced sample: PBMCs. The receptors were gathered from a man younger than 35 in good health and CMV-seronegative.

The chain carries TRBV5-1 and TRBJ1-1; 7 bases agree with TRBD1. J gave up 2 bases and V 10 bases, and 11 bases lay outside the gene matches. The CDR3 sequence is 14 residues long. Germline-derived CDR1 and CDR2 are SGHRS and YFSETQ. The CDR3 bases are TGCGCCGGATCTACCGGGACAGAAAACACTGAAGCTTTCTTT. Encoded protein: CAGSTGTENTEAFF.

The rearrangement uses TRBV2 and TRBJ1-2; D possibly corresponds to TRBD1 (6 bases). The CDR3 sequence is 13 residues long. From germline, CDR1 is SNHLY and CDR2 FYNNEI. V lost 5 bases and J 7 bases, leaving 14 bases between the germline ends. The CDR3 DNA follows: TGTGCCAGCAGTCCCGGGGGGGCAAGTGGCTACACCTTC. Protein: CASSPGGASGYTF.

The V gene is TRBV15, the J gene TRBJ1-1; D call uncertain. This CDR3 region has 18 residues. CDR1 is LNHNV, CDR2 YYDKDF, per germline (reference sequence). V was cut by 3 bases and J by 0 bases, with 20 bases left in between. CDR3 nucleotides: TGTGCCACCAGCAGGGGTCCAGCGGGCAGGCCTATGAACACTGAAGCTTTCTTT. This translates into CATSRGPAGRPMNTEAFF.

The chain couples TRBV9 to TRBJ2-7; a possible D gene is TRBD2 (5 bases). V gave up 2 bases and J gave up 5 bases, with 11 bases separating them. Germline lookup yields CDR1 SGDLS and CDR2 YYNGEE. This CDR3 contains 13 residues. CDR3 nucleotide sequence: TGTGCCAGCAGCGTCACTAGTCTAGACGAGCAGTACTTC. Residues: CASSVTSLDEQYF. Variable domain in full (rest from reference TRBV9 and TRBJ2-7): DSGVTQTPKHLITATGQRVTLRCSPRSGDLSVYWYQQSLDQGLQFLIQYYNGEERAKGNILERFSAQQFPDLHSELNLSSLELGDSALYFCASSVTSLDEQYFGPGTRLTVT.

The chain uses TRBV12-5 and TRBJ2-1; 9 bases map to TRBD1. This CDR3 is 14 amino acids long. Germline V CDR1 and CDR2: LGHNT, FRNRAP. The V gene end was trimmed by 11 bases and the J gene end by 7 bases; junction bases not matched to a gene: 12. The CDR3 DNA sequence: TGTGCTGTGAAAACAGGGGGCGAGTGGAATGAGCAGTTCTTC. Residues: CAVKTGGEWNEQFF.

V and J are TRBV5-1 and TRBJ2-3, with a tentative D call TRBD1 (6 bases). The CDR3 has 17 amino acids. Trimming cost V 3 bases and J 0 bases, with 17 bases left between them. CDR1 is SGHRS and CDR2 is YFSETQ in the germline V gene. DNA of the CDR3: TGCGCCAGCAGCTGGACGACAGGACAACAAAGCACAGATACGCAGTATTTT. Its translation is CASSWTTGQQSTDTQYF.

Note on this clone: A read error may produce the germline difference seen at one junction end. The chain uses TRBV7-9 and TRBJ2-3, with 11 positions matching TRBD2. Germline CDR1 is SEHNR and CDR2 is FQNEAQ (reference sequence). The CDR3 is 12 residues long. The CDR3 loop is CSSSLAGTSGTF. The CDR3 nucleotides are TGTTCCAGCAGCTTAGCGGGGACTAGCGGTACCTTT.

This clone has more than one count but fewer than ten. This chain links TRBV4-1 with TRBJ2-3; 11 bases match TRBD2. The V segment lost 1 base and the J segment 2 bases; nucleotides outside the gene matches: 2. The CDR3 length is 16 residues. Germline V gene lookup returns CDR1 MGHRA and CDR2 YSYEKL. This chain's CDR3 is CASSQGTSGFTDTQYF. The CDR3 nucleotides are TGCGCCAGCAGCCAAGGGACTAGCGGGTTCACAGATACGCAGTATTTT.

The chain carries TRBV28 and TRBJ2-7; D possibly corresponds to TRBD1 (6 bases). This CDR3 region has 13 residues. With 5 bases removed from V and 4 bases from J, the gap between germline ends came to 12 bases. Germline V gene lookup returns CDR1 MDHEN and CDR2 SYDVKM. The CDR3 protein is CASSPRGGYEQYF. CDR3 coding DNA: TGTGCCAGCAGTCCCAGGGGCGGTTACGAGCAGTACTTC.

This clone was detected only once. V gene TRBV9 combines with J gene TRBJ1-2; no definite D call. Germline values: CDR1 SGDLS, CDR2 YYNGEE. CDR3 size: 15 residues. Trimming removed 1 base from V and 4 bases from J, with 14 bases in between. The CDR3 region has the DNA TGTGCCAGCAGCGTAAGCGGCGGCCTCCCCTATGGCTACACCTTC. Encoded protein: CASSVSGGLPYGYTF.

As concerns this clone: At one end the junction does not follow the germline gene, possibly because of a read error. The chain employs TRBV5-4 and TRBJ1-1; the D is unclear. Germline V lookup: CDR1 SGHNT, CDR2 YYREEE (reference sequence). The CDR3 runs to 11 residues. This chain's CDR3 is CASSLSTEAFF. The CDR3 nucleotides are TGTGCCAGCAGCTTGAGCACTGAAGCCTTCTTT.

Only one count was recorded for this clone. The chain employs TRBV18 and TRBJ1-2, with 9 bases aligning to TRBD1. Germline lookup yields CDR1 KGHSH and CDR2 LQKENI. The CDR3 length is 16 residues. V lost 3 bases to trimming and J lost 7 bases; unmatched junction nucleotides: 12. DNA for the CDR3: TGTGCCAGCTCACCGAAACAGGGGGCGTCTGAGAGTGGCTACACCTTC. Amino acids: CASSPKQGASESGYTF.

V usage is TRBV19 and J usage is TRBJ1-2; D not resolved. The CDR3 spans 15 residues. V was shortened by 3 bases and J by 3 bases, with 14 bases between the two germline ends. The germline V gene has CDR1 LNHDA and CDR2 SQIVND (reference sequence). CDR3 coding DNA: TGTGCCAGTAGTATCCGTGGAGAGGCGTACTATGGCTACACCTTC. Amino acid sequence: CASSIRGEAYYGYTF.

V is TRBV6-6 and J is TRBJ1-2; 7 nucleotides line up with TRBD1. V lost 2 bases and J lost 5; bases outside the gene matches: 8. The CDR3 extends over 15 amino acids. Germline V gene lookup returns CDR1 MNHNY and CDR2 SVGAGI (reference sequence). The CDR3 coding sequence is TGTGCCAGCAGTTACCTGACAGGGATTAAATATGGCTACACCTTC. Residues: CASSYLTGIKYGYTF.

The chain employs TRBV4-1 and TRBJ2-3; D may be TRBD1 (5 bases). This CDR3 region has 15 residues. From germline, CDR1 is MGHRA and CDR2 YSYEKL. Trimming took off 1 base at V and 1 base at J, with 9 bases between the two ends. The CDR3 loop reads CASSQGQGGTDTQYF. The CDR3 DNA reads as TGCGCCAGCAGCCAAGGCCAGGGTGGCACAGATACGCAGTATTTT.

On this clone itself: One end of the junction varies from germline; a read error may be responsible. The chain employs TRBV28 and TRBJ1-2; 9 bases agree with TRBD1. The CDR3 runs to 14 residues. Germline-derived CDR1 and CDR2 are MDHEN and SYDVKM. CDR3 DNA sequence: TGTGCCAGCAGTGGGGACAGGGCTAACTATCGCTACACCTTC. The encoded protein is CASSGDRANYRYTF.

V gene TRBV6-4 combines with J gene TRBJ2-1; 9 bases align to TRBD2. Germline-derived CDR1 and CDR2 are MRHNA and SNTAGT. The CDR3 has 17 residues. After removal of 4 bases from V and 5 bases from J, the junction contained 12 bases not matched to a gene. The CDR3 nucleotides read TGTGCCAGCAGTGCCGTGTTTGCGGGGGGGGGTGACAATGAGCAGTTCTTC. Encoded protein: CASSAVFAGGGDNEQFF.